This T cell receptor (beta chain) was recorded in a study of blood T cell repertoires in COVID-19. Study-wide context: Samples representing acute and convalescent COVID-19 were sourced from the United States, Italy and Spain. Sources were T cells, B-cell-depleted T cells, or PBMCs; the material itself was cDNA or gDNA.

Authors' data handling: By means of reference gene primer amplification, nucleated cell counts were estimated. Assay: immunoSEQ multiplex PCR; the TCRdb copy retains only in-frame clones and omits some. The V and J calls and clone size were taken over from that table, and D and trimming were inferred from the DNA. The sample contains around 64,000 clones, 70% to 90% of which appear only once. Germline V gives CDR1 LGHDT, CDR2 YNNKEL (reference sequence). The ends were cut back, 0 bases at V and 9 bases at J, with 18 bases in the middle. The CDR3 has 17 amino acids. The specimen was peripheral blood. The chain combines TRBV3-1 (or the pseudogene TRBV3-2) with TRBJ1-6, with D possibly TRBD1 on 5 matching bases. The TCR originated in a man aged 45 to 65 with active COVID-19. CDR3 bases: TGTGCCAGCAGCCAAGATCGGTGGGGCAGGGCTAGTTCACCCCTCCACTTT. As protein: CASSQDRWGRASSPLHF.